The next 7 T cell receptor beta chains were all read from a single sample in a study of T-cell reconstitution after alpha-beta-depleted transplantation in children. A library of TCRbeta sequences, prepared with unique molecular identifiers, was generated. MiXCR, run by TCRdb on the PCR reads, gives a single entry per CDR3 protein. The sample has 420,000 or so distinct CDR3 sequences, approximately 10% seen once. The source was PBMCs from the stem cell graft donor, collected from the stem cell graft. The origin of the receptors is a human donor who donated a stem cell graft to a child with acute myeloid leukemia.

This clonotype was found once. The gene calls are TRBV27 and TRBJ2-7; the match to TRBD2 covers 14 bases. This CDR3 has 18 residues. J was trimmed by 2 bases and V by 4 bases; bases with no gene match: 10. Germline values: CDR1 MNHEY, CDR2 SMNVEV (reference sequence). The CDR3 here is CASSSWTTSGRGAYEQYF. For the CDR3, the DNA is TGTGCCAGCAGTTCATGGACGACTAGCGGGAGGGGGGCCTACGAGCAGTACTTC.

Only a few counts were recorded for this clonotype. The chain employs TRBV18 and TRBJ2-1; 9 bases fit TRBD2. Unmatched junction bases numbered 4, after V lost 3 bases and J lost 4 bases. CDR3 length equals 15 residues. Germline lookup yields CDR1 KGHSH and CDR2 LQKENI. CDR3 DNA sequence: TGTGCCAGCTCACCGCGGGAGGGCCTTTACAATGAGCAGTTCTTC. Amino acid sequence: CASSPREGLYNEQFF.

This clonotype was observed a handful of times. The rearrangement uses TRBV20-1 and TRBJ2-3; D could derive from TRBD1 or TRBD2 (5 bases each). With 4 bases removed from V and 2 bases from J, the gap between germline ends came to 7 bases. The CDR3 spans 12 residues. CDR1 DFQATT and CDR2 SNEGSKA come from the germline V gene (reference sequence). CDR3 in amino acids: CSAMGTTDTQYF. The CDR3 coding sequence is TGCAGTGCTATGGGGACCACAGATACGCAGTATTTT.

This clonotype was recorded once. The chain employs TRBV20-1 and TRBJ1-2; TRBD1 agrees at 8 bases. V shed 4 bases, J shed 4 bases, and the junction held 17 bases outside the gene matches. The CDR3 length is 17 residues. The germline V gene encodes CDR1 DFQATT and CDR2 SNEGSKA (reference sequence). The CDR3 spells CSATSFETGELGYGYTF. Here the CDR3 DNA reads TGCAGTGCTACGTCTTTCGAGACAGGGGAGCTAGGCTATGGCTACACCTTC.

In its sample, this clonotype was seen a few times. The rearrangement uses TRBV14 and TRBJ2-4; maybe TRBD1 (6 bases). The ends were cut back, 2 bases at V and 0 bases at J, with 11 bases in the middle. Germline values: CDR1 SGHDN, CDR2 FVKESK. The CDR3 covers 16 residues. CDR3 sequence reads: CASSQNQGLAKNIQYF. The DNA of the CDR3 is TGTGCCAGCAGCCAAAACCAGGGGCTAGCCAAAAACATTCAGTACTTC.

This clonotype was found a few times. The V gene is TRBV7-2, the J gene TRBJ1-3; no clear D. The CDR3 consists of 15 residues. The germline V gene has CDR1 SGHTA and CDR2 FQGNSA. V was trimmed by 5 bases and J by 6 bases, leaving 17 bases between them. DNA for the CDR3: TGTGCCAGCAGCGCAAACGGGCCGCCAGAAAACACCATATATTTT. This gives the protein CASSANGPPENTIYF.

This chain uses TRBV27 with TRBJ2-1; 9 bases fit TRBD1. The CDR3 has 15 residues. Germline trimming cut 3 bases from V and 9 bases from J; bases unmatched to any gene: 9. CDR1 and CDR2 (germline): MNHEY, SMNVEV (reference sequence). CDR3 DNA sequence: TGTGCCAGCAGTTTGGAGACAGGGGGTTGGGGTGAGCAGTTCTTC. Protein: CASSLETGGWGEQFF.